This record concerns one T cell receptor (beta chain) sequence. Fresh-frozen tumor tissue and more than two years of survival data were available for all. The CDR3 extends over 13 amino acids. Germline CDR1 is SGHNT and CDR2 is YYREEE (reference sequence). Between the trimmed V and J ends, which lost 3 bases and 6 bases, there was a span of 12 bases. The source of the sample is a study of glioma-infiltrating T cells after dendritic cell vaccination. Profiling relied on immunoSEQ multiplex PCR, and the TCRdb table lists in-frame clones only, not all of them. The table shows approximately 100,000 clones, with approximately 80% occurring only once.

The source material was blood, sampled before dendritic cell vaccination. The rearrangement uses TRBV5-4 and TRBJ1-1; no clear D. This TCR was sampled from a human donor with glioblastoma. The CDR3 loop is CASSSPSNSEAFF. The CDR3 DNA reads TGTGCCAGCAGCTCCCCGTCCAACTCTGAAGCTTTCTTT. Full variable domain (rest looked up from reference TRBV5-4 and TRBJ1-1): ETGVTQSPTHLIKTRGQQVTLRCSSQSGHNTVSWYQQALGQGPQFIFQYYREEENGRGNFPPRFSGLQFPNYSSELNVNALELDDSALYLCASSSPSNSEAFFGQGTRLTVV.